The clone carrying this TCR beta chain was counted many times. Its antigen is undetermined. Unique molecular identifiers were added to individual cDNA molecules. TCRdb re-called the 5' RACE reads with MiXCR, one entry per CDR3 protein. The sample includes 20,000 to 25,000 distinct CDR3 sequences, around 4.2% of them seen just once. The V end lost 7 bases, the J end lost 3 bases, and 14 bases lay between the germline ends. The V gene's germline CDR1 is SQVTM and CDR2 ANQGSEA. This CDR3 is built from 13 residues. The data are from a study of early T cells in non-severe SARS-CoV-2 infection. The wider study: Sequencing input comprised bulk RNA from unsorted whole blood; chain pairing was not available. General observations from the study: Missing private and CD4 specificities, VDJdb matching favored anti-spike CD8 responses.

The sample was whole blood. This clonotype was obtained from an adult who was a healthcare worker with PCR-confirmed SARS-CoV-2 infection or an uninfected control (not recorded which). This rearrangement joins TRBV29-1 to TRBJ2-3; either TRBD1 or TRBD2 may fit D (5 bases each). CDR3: CSARDGWTDTQYF. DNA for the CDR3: TGCAGCGCTAGGGACGGATGGACAGATACGCAGTATTTT.